This T cell receptor beta chain is drawn from a study of shared clonotypes between healthy human individuals. Study-wide context: Three plates each covered CD4 naive and memory; CD8 naive two, CD8 memory one.

Remarks on this clone: The target antigen is unknown.

The data were produced by immunoSEQ multiplex PCR, yet TCRdb's version contains in-frame clones alone and is incomplete. The profile shows approximately 2,000,000 clones, 85% to 95% of them singletons. Study outcomes and limitations: Estimated richness was generally greater in naive than memory subsets. Read depth was anticipated to influence clonotype sharing among donors.

The clonotype comes from a man younger than 35 in good health. Some clones in this sample may be carry-over from other donors' samples. The sample was naive CD4+ T cells from PBMCs. Subset denoted: CD45RA+ positively selected.

CDR3: CASSPQTSGSYNEQFF. CDR3 nucleotide sequence: TGTGCCAGCAGCCCACAGACTAGCGGGAGTTACAATGAGCAGTTCTTC. The chain combines TRBV14 with TRBJ2-1; 12 positions match TRBD2. V was pared by 4 bases and J by 4 bases, with 5 bases of the junction left unmatched. The CDR3 sequence is 16 residues long. CDR1 is SGHDN, CDR2 FVKESK, per germline.